The TCR beta chain under discussion was sequenced for a study of blood T cell repertoires in COVID-19. On the study more broadly: Sites across the United States, Italy and Spain contributed samples from acute and convalescent COVID-19. The cDNA or gDNA used as material had been derived from T cells, B-cell-depleted T cells, or PBMCs.

CDR3 size: 16 residues. CDR1 and CDR2 from the germline V gene are MDHEN and SYDVKM. The V gene end was trimmed by 3 bases and the J gene end by 4 bases; junction bases not matched to a gene: 7. Authors' data handling: The assay estimated nucleated cells by amplifying reference gene primers. The data were produced by immunoSEQ multiplex PCR, yet TCRdb's version contains in-frame clones alone and is incomplete. V, J and clone size are taken as reported in that table, and D and trimming were inferred from the DNA itself. The sample has roughly 180,000 clones, 85% seen once; the top ten hold roughly 8.2%.

This sequence originates from a woman aged 60-75 years with acute or convalescent COVID-19. Sequenced input: peripheral blood. V is TRBV28 and J is TRBJ2-1; 9 bases match TRBD1. Written as DNA, the CDR3 is TGTGCCAGCAGTTTGGAGGGACAGGGAGGATACAATGAGCAGTTCTTC. This translates into CASSLEGQGGYNEQFF. Based on the CDR3 plus reference TRBV28 and TRBJ2-1, the full variable domain is DVKVTQSSRYLVKRTGEKVFLECVQDMDHENMFWYRQDPGLGLRLIYFSYDVKMKEKGDIPEGYSVSREKKERFSLILESASTNQTSMYLCASSLEGQGGYNEQFFGPGTRLTVL.